These 3 T cell receptor beta chains were sequenced from one sample in a study of control samples from healthy donors and cancer patients. Clones were sequenced by immunoSEQ multiplex PCR, and TCRdb holds only the in-frame ones, with some missing. The sample lists 120,000 or so clones, around 90% seen once, with about 9% in the top ten. Sequenced material: blood. These receptors came from a man between 18 and 29 years old in good health.

The CDR3 DNA is TGCAGCGTTGACGGCGTGGAGGGTTTGATAGAGACCCAGTACTTC. The encoded protein is CSVDGVEGLIETQYF. The chain is built from TRBV29-1 and TRBJ2-5; the D gene is possibly TRBD2 (6 bases). V lost 3 bases and J lost 4, with 18 bases in between. CDR1 and CDR2 from the germline V gene are SQVTM and ANQGSEA. The CDR3 runs to 15 residues.

CDR3: CASSPGQGPYEQYF. In DNA form, the CDR3 reads TGTGCCAGCAGCCCAGGACAGGGTCCCTACGAGCAGTACTTC. The rearrangement links TRBV9 to TRBJ2-7, with 8 nucleotides matching TRBD1. V shed 4 bases and J 2 bases; nucleotides not matched to a gene: 5. Germline assignment: CDR1 SGDLS and CDR2 YYNGEE. This CDR3 has 14 residues.

The chain combines TRBV27 with TRBJ2-7, with a weak D call TRBD1 (6 bases). CDR1 and CDR2 from the germline V gene are MNHEY and SMNVEV (reference sequence). The CDR3 has 14 amino acids. Trimming stripped 5 bases from V and 2 bases from J, with 13 bases between. The CDR3: CASSTPTGTYEQYF. The CDR3 DNA is TGTGCCAGCAGTACGCCCACAGGGACCTACGAGCAGTACTTC.